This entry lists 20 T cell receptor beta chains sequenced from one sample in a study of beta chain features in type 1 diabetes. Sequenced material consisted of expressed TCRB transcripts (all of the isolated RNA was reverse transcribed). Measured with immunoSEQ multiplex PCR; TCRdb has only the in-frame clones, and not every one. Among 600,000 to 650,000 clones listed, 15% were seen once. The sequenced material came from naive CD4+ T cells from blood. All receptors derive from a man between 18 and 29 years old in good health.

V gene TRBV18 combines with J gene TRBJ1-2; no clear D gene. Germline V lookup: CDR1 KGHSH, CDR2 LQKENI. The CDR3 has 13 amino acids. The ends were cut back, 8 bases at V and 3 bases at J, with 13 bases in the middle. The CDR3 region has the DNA TGTGCCAGCACCCGCGCCTCTGACTATGGCTACACCTTC. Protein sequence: CASTRASDYGYTF.

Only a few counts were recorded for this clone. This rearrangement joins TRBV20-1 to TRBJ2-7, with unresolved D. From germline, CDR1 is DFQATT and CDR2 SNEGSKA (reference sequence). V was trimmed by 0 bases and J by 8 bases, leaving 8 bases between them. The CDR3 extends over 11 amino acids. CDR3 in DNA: TGCAGTGCTAGAGATGCGCGGCAGCAGTACTTC. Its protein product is CSARDARQQYF.

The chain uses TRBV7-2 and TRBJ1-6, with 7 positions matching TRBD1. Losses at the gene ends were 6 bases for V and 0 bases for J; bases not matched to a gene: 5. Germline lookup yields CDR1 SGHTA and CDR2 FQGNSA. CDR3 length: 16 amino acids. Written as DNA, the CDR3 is TGTGCCAGCAGGACACAGGGGAGCTCCTATAATTCACCCCTCCACTTT. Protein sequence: CASRTQGSSYNSPLHF.

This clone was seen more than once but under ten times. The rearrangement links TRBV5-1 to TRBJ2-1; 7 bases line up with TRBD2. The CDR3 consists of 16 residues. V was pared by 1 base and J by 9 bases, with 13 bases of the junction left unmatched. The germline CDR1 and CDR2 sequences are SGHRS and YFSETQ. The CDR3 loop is CASSLRAGAREGEQFF. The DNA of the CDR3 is TGCGCCAGCAGCTTGCGGGCGGGAGCACGAGAGGGTGAGCAGTTCTTC.

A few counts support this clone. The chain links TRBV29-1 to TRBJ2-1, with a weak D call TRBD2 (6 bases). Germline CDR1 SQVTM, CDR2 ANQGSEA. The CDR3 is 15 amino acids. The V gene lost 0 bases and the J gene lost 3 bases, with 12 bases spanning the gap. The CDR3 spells CSVEDPQGGYNEQFF. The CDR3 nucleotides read TGCAGCGTTGAAGACCCCCAGGGAGGCTACAATGAGCAGTTCTTC.

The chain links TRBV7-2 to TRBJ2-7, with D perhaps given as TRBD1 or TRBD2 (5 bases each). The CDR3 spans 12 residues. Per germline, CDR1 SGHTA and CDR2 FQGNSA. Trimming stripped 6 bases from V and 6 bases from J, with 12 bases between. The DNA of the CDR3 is TGTGCCAGCAGTCCCCCGGGGCGCGAGCAGTACTTC. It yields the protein CASSPPGREQYF. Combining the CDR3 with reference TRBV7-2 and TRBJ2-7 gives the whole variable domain GAGVSQSPSNKVTEKGKDVELRCDPISGHTALYWYRQSLGQGLEFLIYFQGNSAPDKSGLPSDRFSAERTGGSVSTLTIQRTQQEDSAVYLCASSPPGREQYFGPGTRLTVT.

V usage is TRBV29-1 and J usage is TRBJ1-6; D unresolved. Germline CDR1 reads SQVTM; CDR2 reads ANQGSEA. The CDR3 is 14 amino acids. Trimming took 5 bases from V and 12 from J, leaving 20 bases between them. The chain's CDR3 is CSVPSDGRVEPLHF. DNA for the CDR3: TGCAGCGTTCCCTCGGACGGCCGCGTGGAACCCCTCCACTTT.

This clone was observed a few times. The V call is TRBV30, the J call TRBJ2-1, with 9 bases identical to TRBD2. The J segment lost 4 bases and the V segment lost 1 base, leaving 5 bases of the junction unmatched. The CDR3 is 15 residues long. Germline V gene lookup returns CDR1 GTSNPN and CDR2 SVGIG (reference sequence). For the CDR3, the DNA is TGTGCCTGGAGTGCTGCGGGGGGGAATTACAATGAGCAGTTCTTC. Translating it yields CAWSAAGGNYNEQFF. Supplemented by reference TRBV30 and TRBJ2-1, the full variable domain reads SQTIHQWPATLVQPVGSPLSLECTVEGTSNPNLYWYRQAAGRGLQLLFYSVGIGQISSEVPQNLSASRPQDRQFILSSKKLLLSDSGFYLCAWSAAGGNYNEQFFGPGTRLTVL.

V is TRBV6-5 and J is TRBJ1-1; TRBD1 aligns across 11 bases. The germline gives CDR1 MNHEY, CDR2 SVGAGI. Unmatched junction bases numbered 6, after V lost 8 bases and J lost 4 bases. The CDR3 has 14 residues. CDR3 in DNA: TGTGCCAGCGGACGAGGACAGGGGGCCACTGAAGCTTTCTTT. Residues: CASGRGQGATEAFF.

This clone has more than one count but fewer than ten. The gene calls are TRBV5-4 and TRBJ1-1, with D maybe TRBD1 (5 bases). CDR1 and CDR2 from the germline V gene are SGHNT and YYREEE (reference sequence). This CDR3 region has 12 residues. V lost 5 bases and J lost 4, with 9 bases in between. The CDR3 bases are TGTGCCAGCAGGGGGGTAAGCACTGAAGCTTTCTTT. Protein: CASRGVSTEAFF.

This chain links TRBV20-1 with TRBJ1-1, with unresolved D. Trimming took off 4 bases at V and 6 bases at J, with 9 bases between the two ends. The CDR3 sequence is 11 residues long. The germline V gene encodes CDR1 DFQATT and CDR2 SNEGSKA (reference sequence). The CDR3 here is CSAKQMAEAFF. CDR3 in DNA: TGCAGTGCTAAACAGATGGCTGAAGCTTTCTTT.

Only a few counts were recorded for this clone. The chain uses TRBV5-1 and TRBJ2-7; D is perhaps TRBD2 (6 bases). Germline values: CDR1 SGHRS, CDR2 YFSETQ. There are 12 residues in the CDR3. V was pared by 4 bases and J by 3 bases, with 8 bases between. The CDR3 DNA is TGCGCCAGCAGCGGGGGGAACTACGAGCAGTACTTC. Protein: CASSGGNYEQYF.

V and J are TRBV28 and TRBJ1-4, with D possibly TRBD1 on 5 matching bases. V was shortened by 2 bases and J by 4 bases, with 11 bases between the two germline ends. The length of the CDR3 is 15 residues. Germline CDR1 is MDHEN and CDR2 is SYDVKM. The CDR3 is CASSLGGTLNEKLFF. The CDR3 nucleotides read TGTGCCAGCAGTTTAGGGGGGACCCTTAATGAAAAACTGTTTTTT.

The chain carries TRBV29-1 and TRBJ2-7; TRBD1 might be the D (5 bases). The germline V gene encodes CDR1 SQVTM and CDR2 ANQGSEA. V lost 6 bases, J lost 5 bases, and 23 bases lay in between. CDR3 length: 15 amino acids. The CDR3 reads CSVAPDSGIYHEQYF. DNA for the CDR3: TGCAGCGTCGCCCCTGACTCAGGGATTTACCACGAGCAGTACTTC.

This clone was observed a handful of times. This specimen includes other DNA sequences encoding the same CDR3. The CDR3 protein is CASRASGANVLTF. CDR3 nucleotide sequence: TGTGCCAGCCGCGCATCTGGGGCCAACGTCCTGACTTTC. The V call is TRBV27, the J call TRBJ2-6; D unresolved. The germline CDR1 and CDR2 sequences are MNHEY and SMNVEV (reference sequence). V dropped 8 bases and J dropped 1 base, with 6 bases sitting between them. The CDR3 is made up of 13 amino acids.

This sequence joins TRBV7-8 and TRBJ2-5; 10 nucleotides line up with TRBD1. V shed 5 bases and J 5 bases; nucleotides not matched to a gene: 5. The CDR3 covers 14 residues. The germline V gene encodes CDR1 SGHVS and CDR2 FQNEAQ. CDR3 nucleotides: TGTGCCAGCAGCAAGACAGGGGGCGAGGAGACCCAGTACTTC. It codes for CASSKTGGEETQYF. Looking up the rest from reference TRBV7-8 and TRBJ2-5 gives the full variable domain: GAGVSQSPRYKVAKRGQDVALRCDPISGHVSLFWYQQALGQGPEFLTYFQNEAQLDKSGLPSDRFFAERPEGSVSTLKIQRTQQEDSAVYLCASSKTGGEETQYFGPGTRLLVL.

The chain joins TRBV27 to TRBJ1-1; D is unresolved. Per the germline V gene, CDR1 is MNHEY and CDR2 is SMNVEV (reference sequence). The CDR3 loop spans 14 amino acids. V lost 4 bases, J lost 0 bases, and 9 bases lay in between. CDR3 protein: CASSSRSMNTEAFF. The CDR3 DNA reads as TGTGCCAGCAGTTCGAGATCCATGAACACTGAAGCTTTCTTT.

CDR3 sequence: CASSQDGGPGNTIYF. The CDR3 nucleotides are TGCGCCAGCAGCCAAGACGGGGGTCCTGGAAACACCATATATTTT. The chain uses TRBV4-3 and TRBJ1-3; perhaps TRBD1 as D (5 bases). The CDR3 totals 15 residues. V was cut by 0 bases and J by 2 bases, with 8 bases left in between. The germline V gene has CDR1 LGHNA and CDR2 YSLEER.

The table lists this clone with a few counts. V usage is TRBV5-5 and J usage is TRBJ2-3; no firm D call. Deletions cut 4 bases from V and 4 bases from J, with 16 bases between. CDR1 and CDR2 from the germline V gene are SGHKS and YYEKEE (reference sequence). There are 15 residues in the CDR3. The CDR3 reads CASSGVTLGADTQYF. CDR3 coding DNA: TGTGCCAGCAGCGGCGTGACCCTGGGCGCAGATACGCAGTATTTT.

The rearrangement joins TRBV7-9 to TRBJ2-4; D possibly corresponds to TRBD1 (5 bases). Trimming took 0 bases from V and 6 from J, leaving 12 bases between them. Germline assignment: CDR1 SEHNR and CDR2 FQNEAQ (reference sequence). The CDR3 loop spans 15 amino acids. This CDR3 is CASSLARDRGNIQYF. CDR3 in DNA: TGTGCCAGCAGCTTAGCGCGAGATAGGGGAAACATTCAGTACTTC.